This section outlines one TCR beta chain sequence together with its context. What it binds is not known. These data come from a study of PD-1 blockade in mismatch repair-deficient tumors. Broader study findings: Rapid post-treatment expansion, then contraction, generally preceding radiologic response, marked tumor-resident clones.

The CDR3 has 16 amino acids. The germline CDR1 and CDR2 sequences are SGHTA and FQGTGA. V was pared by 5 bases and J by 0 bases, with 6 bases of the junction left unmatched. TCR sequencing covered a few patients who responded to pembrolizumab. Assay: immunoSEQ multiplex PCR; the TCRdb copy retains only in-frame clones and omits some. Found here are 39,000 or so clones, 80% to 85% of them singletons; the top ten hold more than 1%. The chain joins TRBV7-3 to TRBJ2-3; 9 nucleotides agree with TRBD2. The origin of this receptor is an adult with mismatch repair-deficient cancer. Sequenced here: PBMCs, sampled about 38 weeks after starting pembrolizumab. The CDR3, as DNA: TGTGCCAGCAGCATGGGACTAGCAGCTAGCACAGATACGCAGTATTTT. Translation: CASSMGLAASTDTQYF.